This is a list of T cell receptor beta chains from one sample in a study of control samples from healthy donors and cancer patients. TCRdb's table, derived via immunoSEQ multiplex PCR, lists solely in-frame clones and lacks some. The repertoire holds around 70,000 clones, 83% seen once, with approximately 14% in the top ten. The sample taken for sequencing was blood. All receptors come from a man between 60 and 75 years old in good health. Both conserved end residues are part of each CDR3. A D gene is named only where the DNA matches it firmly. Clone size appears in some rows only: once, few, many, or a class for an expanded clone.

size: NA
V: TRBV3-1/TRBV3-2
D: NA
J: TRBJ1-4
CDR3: CASSQGGQIINEKLFF

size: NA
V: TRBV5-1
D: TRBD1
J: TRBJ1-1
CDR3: CASSLLQGGNTEAFF

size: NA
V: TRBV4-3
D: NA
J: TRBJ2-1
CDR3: CASSQDFILDNEQFF

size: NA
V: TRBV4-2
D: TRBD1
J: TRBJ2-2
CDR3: CASSQGQGANTGELFF

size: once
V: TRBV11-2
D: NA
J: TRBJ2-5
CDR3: CASSFVFDSNIQETQYF

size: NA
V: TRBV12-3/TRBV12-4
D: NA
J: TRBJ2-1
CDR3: CASSTYPSEQFF

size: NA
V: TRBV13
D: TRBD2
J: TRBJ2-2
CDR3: CASSSISGRGHTGELFF

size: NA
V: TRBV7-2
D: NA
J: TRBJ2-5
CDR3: CASSFGLGGKYF

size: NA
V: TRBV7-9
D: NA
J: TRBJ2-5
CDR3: CASIPGAQETQYF

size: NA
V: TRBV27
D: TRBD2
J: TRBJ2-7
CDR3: CATRVAGAPYEQYF

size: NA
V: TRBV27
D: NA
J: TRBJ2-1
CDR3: CASRGAMRGRGEQFF

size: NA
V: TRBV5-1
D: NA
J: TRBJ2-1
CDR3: CASSLGRYDEQFF

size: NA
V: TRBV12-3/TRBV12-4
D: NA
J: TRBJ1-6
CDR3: CASSFWGSPLHF

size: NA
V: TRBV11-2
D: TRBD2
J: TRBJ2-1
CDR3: CASSLGTLAGGNNEQFF

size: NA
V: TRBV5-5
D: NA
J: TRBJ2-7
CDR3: CASSSKTGGVAGYEQYF

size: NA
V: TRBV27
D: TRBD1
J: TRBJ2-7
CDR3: CASSPRQGAGRRRQYF

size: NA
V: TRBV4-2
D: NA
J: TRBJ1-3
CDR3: CASSQDSGALSGNTIYF

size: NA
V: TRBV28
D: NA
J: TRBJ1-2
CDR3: CAIQETRLGYDGYTF

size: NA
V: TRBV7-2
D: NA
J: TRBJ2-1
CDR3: CASSPGGPTTEQFF

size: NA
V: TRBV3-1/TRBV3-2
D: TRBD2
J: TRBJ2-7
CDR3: CASSQDWGGEQYF

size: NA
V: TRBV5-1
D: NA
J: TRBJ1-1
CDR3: CASSLGPANTEAFF

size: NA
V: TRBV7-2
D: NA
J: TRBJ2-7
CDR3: CASSLVYEQYF